Listed below are T cell receptor beta chains from one sample, sequenced in a study of CD8 T cells in Susac syndrome. TCRdb re-called the immunoSEQ multiplex PCR reads through MiXCR, storing one row per CDR3 protein. Of some 300,000 distinct CDR3 sequences listed, around 91% are singletons. Sequences were obtained from CD8+ T cells from PBMCs. The receptors stem from a human donor with multiple sclerosis. CDR3s include the opening cysteine and the closing phenylalanine or tryptophan. The D gene is left open where the match is weak. Size tells how often a clone was seen (once, few, many) or the class of an expanded clone, and some rows leave it out.

. . TRBJ2-7 TRBV28 CASSFRFTDEQYF TGTGCCAGCAGTTTCAGGTTCACTGACGAGCAGTACTTC
. . TRBJ2-4 TRBV11-2 CASSWGPGDIQYF TGTGCCAGCAGCTGGGGTCCCGGGGACATTCAGTACTTC
. . TRBJ2-7 TRBV3-1 CASSQDPGAGSFEQYF TGTGCCAGCAGCCAAGATCCGGGGGCAGGGAGCTTCGAGCAGTACTTC
. . TRBJ1-4 TRBV30 CAWNYPPWAITDVATNEKLFF TGTGCCTGGAATTACCCCCCGTGGGCGATCACGGACGTTGCAACTAATGAAAAACTGTTTTTT
TRBD1 . TRBJ2-7 TRBV7-2 CASTWNRGSYEQYF TGTGCCAGCACCTGGAACAGGGGTTCCTACGAGCAGTACTTC
. . TRBJ2-3 TRBV20-1 CSASGGDTQYF TGCAGTGCTAGTGGGGGGGATACGCAGTATTTT
TRBD1 . TRBJ2-2 TRBV20-1 CSASPQDRGLTGELFF TGCAGTGCTTCTCCCCAGGACAGGGGGCTAACCGGGGAGCTGTTTTTT
. . TRBJ1-1 TRBV7-2 CASSRIMNTEAFF TGTGCCAGCAGTAGAATAATGAACACTGAAGCTTTCTTT
. . TRBJ2-7 TRBV10-3 CAISESPGSDEQYF TGTGCCATCAGTGAGTCCCCCGGATCGGACGAGCAGTACTTC
TRBD1 . TRBJ2-1 TRBV19 CASSLRDRASGWANEQFF TGTGCCAGTAGCCTTCGGGACAGGGCAAGCGGTTGGGCCAATGAGCAGTTCTTC
. once TRBJ2-7 TRBV6-6 CASSYLRASSYEQYF TGTGCCAGCAGTTACCTCCGGGCTTCCTCCTACGAGCAGTACTTC
TRBD2 . TRBJ2-3 TRBV7-9 CASSLVGTSALDTQYF TGTGCCAGCAGCTTAGTAGGGACTAGCGCCCTAGATACGCAGTATTTT
. . TRBJ2-5 TRBV7-9 CASSPQGQETQYF TGTGCCAGCAGCCCTCAGGGACAAGAGACCCAGTACTTC
. . TRBJ2-6 TRBV7-9 CASSLSVMATGANVLTF TGTGCCAGCAGCTTGTCTGTGATGGCAACTGGGGCCAACGTCCTGACTTTC
TRBD1 . TRBJ1-1 TRBV9 CASSEGAKNTEVFF TGTGCCAGCAGCGAGGGGGCCAAGAACACTGAAGTTTTCTTT
TRBD1 . TRBJ2-7 TRBV28 CASNPGDRGYEQYF TGTGCCAGCAATCCTGGGGACAGGGGGTACGAGCAGTACTTC
. . TRBJ1-2 TRBV4-2 CASSPKVDSSHGYTF TGTGCCAGCAGCCCGAAGGTGGACAGCTCTCATGGCTACACCTTC
. . TRBJ1-1 TRBV15 CATSREGPDFRAFF TGTGCCACCAGCAGGGAGGGCCCGGACTTTCGGGCTTTCTTT
. . TRBJ1-3 TRBV28 CASSTRGSGNTIYF TGTGCCAGCAGTACCCGGGGGTCTGGAAACACCATATATTTT
. . TRBJ2-1 TRBV12-3/TRBV12-4 CASSSTMGHNEQFF TGTGCCAGCAGTTCGACTATGGGACACAATGAGCAGTTCTTC
TRBD2 . TRBJ2-1 TRBV14 CASSQDPRWAGEGEQFF TGTGCCAGCAGCCAAGACCCCCGTTGGGCGGGAGAGGGTGAGCAGTTCTTC
. once TRBJ2-5 TRBV21-1 CASSKGLGQETQYF TGTGCCAGCAGCAAGGGACTCGGGCAAGAGACCCAGTACTTC
. . TRBJ2-3 TRBV12-3/TRBV12-4 CASSRPRGHRTDTQYF TGTGCCAGCAGCCGCCCGCGGGGGCACCGCACAGATACGCAGTATTTT
TRBD2 . TRBJ2-5 TRBV27 CASSVGGLQYF TGTGCCAGCAGTGTGGGGGGGTTACAGTACTTC
. . TRBJ2-7 TRBV9 CASSVEWGTGYEQYF TGTGCCAGCAGCGTAGAATGGGGGACGGGGTACGAGCAGTACTTC
TRBD1 . TRBJ1-4 TRBV6-1 CASRIDRGSPTNEKLFF TGTGCCAGCAGAATCGACAGGGGAAGCCCAACTAATGAAAAACTGTTTTTT
. . TRBJ2-1 TRBV12-5 CASGLADNEQFF TGTGCTAGTGGTTTGGCCGACAATGAGCAGTTCTTC